The next 20 T cell receptor beta chains were all read from a single sample in a study of T cells in Graves' hyperthyroidism and ophthalmopathy. Amplification of TCR beta CDR3 regions was performed using RNA transcripts as template. Initially, a first-round RT-PCR of the TCR CDR3 employed the HTBI primer set. TCRdb used MiXCR to reprocess the multiplex PCR reads, holding one entry per CDR3 protein. This table has a few hundred thousand distinct CDR3 sequences, about a sixth appearing once. The sample comprised blood. The origin of the receptors is a woman under 40 with Graves' hyperthyroidism.

Only a few counts were recorded for this clonotype. J is TRBJ1-4 and V is TRBV30; D gene uncertain. Germline V lookup: CDR1 GTSNPN, CDR2 SVGIG (reference sequence). This CDR3 spans 15 amino acids. Deletions cut 0 bases from V and 0 bases from J, with 8 bases between. The CDR3, as DNA: TGTGCCTGGAGTGTAGCACTTGCAACTAATGAAAAACTGTTTTTT. Translated: CAWSVALATNEKLFF.

Concerning this clonotype: Relative to the germline gene, one junction end is altered; a read error may explain this. The chain combines TRBV14 with TRBJ2-3; D unresolved. The length of the CDR3 is 16 residues. Germline V CDR1 and CDR2: SGHDN, FVKESK. The CDR3 sequence: CASGQSVAAGTDTQYF. The CDR3 DNA is TGTGCCAGCGGCCAGTCTGTGGCGGCGGGCACAGATACGCAGTATTTT.

This clonotype appeared many times. J is TRBJ1-1 and V is TRBV5-1; D not certain. Trimming left V 4 bases short and J 5 bases short, with 9 bases between. The CDR3 length is 12 residues. Germline loops: CDR1 SGHRS, CDR2 YFSETQ. CDR3 bases: TGCGCCAGCAGCCTGGATAAGACTGAAGCTTTCTTT. Its translation is CASSLDKTEAFF.

V and J are TRBV5-1 and TRBJ2-1; D is unclear. Trimming pared 2 bases from V and 2 bases from J, leaving 8 bases between. The CDR3 is 14 amino acids. Germline V gene sequence: CDR1 SGHRS, CDR2 YFSETQ. For the CDR3, the DNA is TGCGCCAGCAGCTTCCTCGAAACCTACAATGAGCAGTTCTTC. Its translation: CASSFLETYNEQFF.

The table lists this clonotype with many counts. This chain links TRBV2 with TRBJ2-1, with 14 bases aligning to TRBD2. The CDR3 totals 15 residues. V lost 3 bases, J lost 9 bases, and 4 bases stayed unmatched. Per germline, CDR1 SNHLY and CDR2 FYNNEI. The CDR3: CASSERLAGGSEQFF. For the CDR3, the DNA is TGTGCCAGCAGTGAGCGACTAGCGGGAGGGAGTGAGCAGTTCTTC.

This clonotype has ten or more counts. J is TRBJ1-5 and V is TRBV30, with 8 bases aligning to TRBD1. The trim removed 5 bases at V and 4 bases at J, leaving 10 bases unmatched. Germline CDR1 GTSNPN, CDR2 SVGIG (reference sequence). This CDR3 region has 15 residues. DNA for the CDR3: TGTGCCTGGGCTGACAGGGGCTCCCTTAATCAGCCCCAGCATTTT. It yields the protein CAWADRGSLNQPQHF.

This clonotype was observed a few times. The rearrangement joins TRBV10-3 to TRBJ1-5; 8 bases line up with TRBD1. The J segment lost 3 bases and the V segment lost 6 bases, leaving 7 bases of the junction unmatched. Germline V CDR1 and CDR2: ENHRY, SYGVKD. This CDR3 has 15 residues. The CDR3: CAIRGGQGNNQPQHF. The CDR3 bases are TGTGCCATCAGGGGTGGACAGGGAAACAATCAGCCCCAGCATTTT.

This clonotype was detected many times. The CDR3 spells CASTGGIAYNEQFF. The DNA for the CDR3 is TGTGCCAGCACCGGTGGGATAGCCTACAATGAGCAGTTCTTC. This chain uses TRBV12-3 or TRBV12-4 with TRBJ2-1; no reliable D call. The CDR3 runs 14 residues. V was shortened by 7 bases and J by 2 bases, with 12 bases between the two germline ends.

This clonotype was counted ten times or more. The V call is TRBV30, the J call TRBJ2-5, with 14 bases fitting TRBD2. This CDR3 has 17 amino acids. CDR1 is GTSNPN and CDR2 is SVGIG in the germline V gene (reference sequence). V lost 3 bases, J lost 4 bases, and 10 bases stayed unmatched. The CDR3, as DNA: TGTGCCTGGAGCGCTAAGACTAGCGGGAGGGCCAGAGAGACCCAGTACTTC. Amino acid sequence: CAWSAKTSGRARETQYF. Full variable domain (rest looked up from reference TRBV30 and TRBJ2-5): SQTIHQWPATLVQPVGSPLSLECTVEGTSNPNLYWYRQAAGRGLQLLFYSVGIGQISSEVPQNLSASRPQDRQFILSSKKLLLSDSGFYLCAWSAKTSGRARETQYFGPGTRLLVL.

This chain links TRBV3-1 with TRBJ1-1; 9 positions agree with TRBD1. This CDR3 spans 16 amino acids. The germline CDR1 and CDR2 sequences are LGHDT and YNNKEL (reference sequence). The V segment lost 5 bases and the J segment 6 bases; nucleotides outside the gene matches: 13. CDR3: CASSLRTGDTVSEAFF. The CDR3 DNA sequence: TGTGCCAGCAGCTTAAGGACAGGGGATACAGTTTCTGAAGCTTTCTTT.

Comments on this clonotype: A much more abundant neighbour one base away suggests this may be a read error. The gene calls are TRBV6-1 and TRBJ1-1, with no clear D. CDR3 length: 14 amino acids. Germline CDR1 is MNHNS and CDR2 is SASEGT. The germline V and J ends were trimmed by 8 bases and 1 base, with 14 bases remaining between them. CDR3 nucleotide sequence: TGTGCCAGCGGTCGGACCCATCAGAACACTGAAGCTTTCTTT. Protein: CASGRTHQNTEAFF.

This clonotype has a handful of counts. The V call is TRBV20-1, the J call TRBJ2-1; D is unresolved. The CDR3 covers 11 residues. V lost 0 bases to trimming and J lost 6 bases, with 3 bases between them. Germline loops: CDR1 DFQATT, CDR2 SNEGSKA (reference sequence). CDR3 in DNA: TGCAGTGCTAGAGATATCAATGAGCAGTTCTTC. Translation: CSARDINEQFF.

This clonotype was counted at least ten times. The chain is built from TRBV5-1 and TRBJ1-1; D not resolved. V dropped 3 bases and J dropped 0 bases, with 9 bases sitting between them. CDR1 and CDR2 from the germline V gene are SGHRS and YFSETQ. The length of the CDR3 is 14 residues. This CDR3 is CASSSFAVNTEAFF. CDR3 in DNA: TGCGCCAGCAGCTCCTTTGCAGTGAACACTGAAGCTTTCTTT.

This clonotype was recorded many times. V and J are TRBV6-1 and TRBJ1-1, with TRBD1 matching 8 bases. Germline V CDR1 and CDR2: MNHNS, SASEGT. V lost 6 bases to trimming and J lost 4 bases; unmatched junction nucleotides: 7. The CDR3 is 14 residues long. The CDR3 protein is CASRKQGVSTEAFF. DNA of the CDR3: TGTGCCAGCAGAAAACAGGGGGTATCCACTGAAGCTTTCTTT.

V usage is TRBV5-1 and J usage is TRBJ2-7; D remains ambiguous. This CDR3 is built from 13 residues. The V and J ends lost 3 bases and 3 bases respectively, with 10 bases between them. Germline assignment: CDR1 SGHRS and CDR2 YFSETQ. CDR3 DNA sequence: TGCGCCAGCAGCTCTGGGATTTTCTACGAGCAGTACTTC. This translates into CASSSGIFYEQYF.

This clonotype was detected only a few times. V gene TRBV12-3 or TRBV12-4 combines with J gene TRBJ1-2; D remains unclear. This CDR3 contains 16 residues. V shed 4 bases and J shed 4 bases, with 19 bases lying between them. The CDR3: CASSSDGGGAFYGYTF. The CDR3 coding sequence is TGTGCCAGCAGTTCCGACGGAGGTGGAGCCTTCTATGGCTACACCTTC.

This clonotype has a count of ten or more. This chain uses TRBV5-1 with TRBJ2-3; 9 bases map to TRBD2. The V gene end was trimmed by 2 bases and the J gene end by 2 bases; junction bases not matched to a gene: 6. Germline V lookup: CDR1 SGHRS, CDR2 YFSETQ. This CDR3 is 16 amino acids long. This CDR3 is CASSFSGGRFTDTQYF. The DNA for the CDR3 is TGCGCCAGCAGCTTTAGCGGGGGACGCTTCACAGATACGCAGTATTTT. Using reference TRBV5-1 and TRBJ2-3 for the parts outside the CDR3, the full variable domain is KAGVTQTPRYLIKTRGQQVTLSCSPISGHRSVSWYQQTPGQGLQFLFEYFSETQRNKGNFPGRFSGRQFSNSRSEMNVSTLELGDSALYLCASSFSGGRFTDTQYFGPGTRLTVL.

This clonotype occurred many times. V and J are TRBV28 and TRBJ2-2; D assignment may be TRBD1 or TRBD2 (5 bases each). Trimming stripped 10 bases from V and 0 bases from J, with 9 bases between. This CDR3 spans 13 amino acids. Germline V gene sequence: CDR1 MDHEN, CDR2 SYDVKM. The CDR3 region has the DNA TGTGCCATCGGGACCGCGAACACCGGGGAGCTGTTTTTT. It yields the protein CAIGTANTGELFF.

In its sample, this clonotype was seen many times. The chain uses TRBV11-2 and TRBJ2-7; 11 positions agree with TRBD2. J gave up 6 bases and V 2 bases, and 6 bases lay outside the gene matches. The CDR3 runs 15 residues. The V gene's germline CDR1 is SGHAT and CDR2 FQNNGV. CDR3: CASSLKLAGEGEQYF. The CDR3 DNA reads as TGTGCCAGCAGCTTAAAACTAGCGGGGGAGGGCGAGCAGTACTTC.

This clonotype was seen a few times. The chain is built from TRBV7-2 and TRBJ2-4, with 9 bases matching TRBD2. CDR3 length equals 16 residues. The germline gives CDR1 SGHTA, CDR2 FQGNSA. The J segment lost 2 bases and the V segment lost 2 bases, leaving 4 bases of the junction unmatched. The CDR3 nucleotides are TGTGCCAGCAGCTTACTAGCGGGGTATACCAAAAACATTCAGTACTTC. The encoded protein is CASSLLAGYTKNIQYF.